The entry below gives a single T cell receptor (beta chain) sequence along with its context. Its target is not known. The sample belongs to a study of radiotherapy plus CTLA-4 blockade in lung cancer. Study in general: Disease control was seen in 30% to 35% of patients, objective responses in roughly 19%. Study-wide results and caveats: TCR clones of tumor origin grew in blood after radiotherapy plus ipilimumab. Reportedly, early blood T cell clone dynamics best predicted response, with interferon-beta.

Only in-frame clones appear in the TCRdb table, and some are missing; sequencing was by immunoSEQ multiplex PCR. This repertoire shows some 100,000 clones, roughly 74% found once; its top ten account for about 5.2%. Trimming took off 5 bases at V and 4 bases at J, with 16 bases between the two ends. The CDR3 is made up of 15 amino acids. Germline CDR1 SGHNT, CDR2 YYREEE (reference sequence). CTLA-4 blockade with ipilimumab, together with focal radiation, was given to patients with chemo-refractory metastatic non-small-cell lung cancer. The sequence was collected from a human donor with non-small cell lung cancer who had a partial response to radiotherapy plus ipilimumab. The sample here was peripheral blood, taken from a patient treated with radiotherapy plus ipilimumab. This chain uses TRBV5-4 with TRBJ2-1; weak D call: TRBD1 (5 bases). The CDR3 region is CASREKGREYNEQFF. The CDR3 DNA follows: TGTGCCAGCAGGGAGAAGGGGCGAGAATACAATGAGCAGTTCTTC. Together with reference TRBV5-4 and TRBJ2-1, the CDR3 gives the full variable domain: ETGVTQSPTHLIKTRGQQVTLRCSSQSGHNTVSWYQQALGQGPQFIFQYYREEENGRGNFPPRFSGLQFPNYSSELNVNALELDDSALYLCASREKGREYNEQFFGPGTRLTVL.